This TCR beta chain was sequenced in a study of patients and donors after allogeneic stem cell transplantation (dated by TCRdb to 2020 to 2021). Libraries were prepared through RT-PCR. Sequencing was carried out with a NextSeq 550. TCRdb itself trimmed the public reads at Q25 with fastp, ran MiXCR and retained productive beta chains. Under each unique CDR3 protein, matching rows form one entry showing the most common genes and DNA. This sample holds 150,000 to 200,000 distinct CDR3 sequences; about 32% were observed only once. The ten largest clones represent approximately 3.5% of the sample. This clonotype was recorded many times. Its antigen is still unknown. Base quality data are lacking; no much larger clone is found one base away. The CDR3 runs 12 residues from the cysteine to the phenylalanine. The DNA shown is the 36-base CDR3, in frame from base 1. V is pared back by 5 bases and J by 4 bases, with 6 bases lying between the germline termini. CDR1 and CDR2 are drawn from the germline V gene (reference sequence): LNHNV, YYDKDF.

Material: blood, either unsorted or a sorted T cell fraction (not recorded which). The chain is made from TRBV15 and TRBJ1-5, with the D gene call left open. The receptor comes from a human donor who was either an allogeneic HSCT recipient or a stem cell or donor lymphocyte infusion donor (not recorded which). It is not recorded whose cells these are; they may come from a transplant donor. The nucleotide sequence is TGTGCCACCAGCCCTTTTAATCAGCCCCAGCATTTT. It translates as CATSPFNQPQHF.